This T cell receptor beta chain was recorded in a study of CD8 T cells in ankylosing spondylitis (dated by TCRdb to about 2017). About the study as a whole: To find TCR variants linked to disease, the study profiled T cell receptor beta repertoires in ankylosing spondylitis patients and healthy donors. Peripheral blood was sampled, and synovial fluid was additionally collected from ankylosing spondylitis patients. The whole study cohort included 108 healthy donors and over 20 ankylosing spondylitis patients. Results the study describes overall, beyond this receptor: Blood from ankylosing spondylitis patients appeared to be characterized by a TCR beta motif composed of several highly homologous amino acid variants. The disease-linked clones had a CD8+ phenotype and were found at relatively low frequencies in peripheral blood. Some TCR beta motif variants had previously been reported in synovial fluid and blood of reactive arthritis patients, which suggested common disease-initiation mechanisms. According to the report, matched synovial fluid samples from ankylosing spondylitis patients were significantly enriched for the disease-linked clones.

As for this clonotype: The antigen it binds to is not known. Base quality data are lacking; no much larger clone is found one base away.

Compared with germline, V lacks 1 base and J lacks 5 bases; bases without a gene match: 8. Counted from cysteine to phenylalanine, this CDR3 has 16 amino acids. Only the CDR3 part of the read is kept: 48 bases, read in frame from the first base. The germline V gene sets CDR1 to SGHTA and CDR2 to FQGNSA. TCRdb lists the instrument as Illumina HiSeq 2500. Quantitative 5'-RACE with molecular barcodes was the method used to prepare the TCR beta libraries. The study's processing was this. A new computational method, built on a probabilistic model of VDJ rearrangement, was used to identify disease-linked TCR variants. Starting from the raw public reads, TCRdb applied fastp trimming at Q25, assembled clones with MiXCR and retained in-frame beta chains. Merged by CDR3 protein, the rows form single entries marked with the most common genes and DNA. TCRdb, rather than the study authors, made the V and J calls. The sample contains roughly 670,000 distinct CDR3 sequences, roughly 19% of them found a single time. In total, the top ten clones hold around 20% of the sample.

The receptor comes from a male donor with ankylosing spondylitis. The specimen was blood, either unsorted or a sorted T cell fraction (not recorded which). The sequence is built from TRBV7-2 and TRBJ2-1; the junction holds 7 bases that match TRBD2. The CDR3 reads CASSLEYQREDNEQFF. Here is the DNA: TGTGCCAGCAGCTTAGAATACCAGCGGGAAGACAATGAGCAGTTCTTC.